This T cell receptor beta chain came from a study of blood T cell repertoires in COVID-19. For the study at large: Samples came from the United States, Italy and Spain, spanning acute and convalescent COVID-19.

The CDR3 is 15 residues long. Looked up from germline, CDR1 is MNHEY and CDR2 is SVGAGI. The V segment lost 8 bases and the J segment 5 bases; nucleotides outside the gene matches: 14. Study processing details: Amplification from reference gene primers served as the basis for estimated nucleated cell counts. The method was immunoSEQ multiplex PCR; TCRdb's version includes in-frame clones alone and lacks a portion of them. D and trimming come from the DNA, and the V and J calls and clone size come from that table. The profile shows more than 70,000 clones, about nine tenths of them singletons. This sequence joins TRBV6-5 and TRBJ2-7; TRBD2 matches at 8 bases. Sequenced: peripheral blood. The sequence was collected from a human donor in a cohort sampled during active COVID-19. The CDR3 loop is CASLRSGSGGDEQYF. CDR3 bases: TGTGCCAGCCTTAGAAGCGGGAGTGGAGGCGACGAGCAGTACTTC.